The clone carrying this T cell receptor beta chain was recorded once. Its antigen is still unknown. This entry comes from a study of beta chain features in type 1 diabetes. The wider study: Sorted cell examination encompassed over 90 million cells across all samples.

Germline lookup yields CDR1 LNHDA and CDR2 SQIVND (reference sequence). CDR3 length: 12 amino acids. Trimming removed 6 bases from V and 9 bases from J, with 12 bases in between. General observations from the study: Within patients, naive, central memory and Treg TCRB repertoires seemed more similar than within healthy donors. PCR could preferentially amplify shorter templates, alike in patients and controls.

Since all of the isolated RNA was reverse transcribed, expressed TCRB transcripts were what got sequenced. The assay was immunoSEQ multiplex PCR, and TCRdb's table has in-frame clones only and misses some. The profile shows 35,000 to 50,000 clones, roughly 50% of them singletons. Sorting that relied on CD45RO/CCR7/CD25/CD127/CD95/CD27 yielded CD4+ naive, central memory, regulatory and stem cell-like memory cells. V usage is TRBV19 and J usage is TRBJ2-1; no firm D call. The receptor was isolated from a woman between 25 and 40 years old in good health. Sequencing used stem cell memory CD4+ T cells from blood. This CDR3 is CASRPITGEQFF. The CDR3 coding sequence is TGTGCCAGTAGGCCGATAACGGGTGAGCAGTTCTTC.